One and the same sample provided the 32 T cell receptor beta chains below, sequenced in a study of blood T cells in healthy people across ages. A second PCR of 7 to 11 cycles used a sample-barcoded 5' primer and a J-beta primer mix. TCRdb re-derived calls from the 5' RACE reads in MiXCR, one entry per CDR3 protein. The table shows around 2 million distinct CDR3 sequences, with about 39% occurring only once. The sample consisted of blood. These receptors came from a human donor in good health.

This clonotype was detected only a few times. The gene calls are TRBV20-1 and TRBJ2-3; the match to TRBD2 covers 9 bases. This CDR3 contains 16 residues. Germline-derived CDR1 and CDR2 are DFQATT and SNEGSKA (reference sequence). V lost 2 bases, J lost 2 bases, and 8 bases stayed unmatched. The DNA for the CDR3 is TGCAGTGCTAGAAGGGGCGGGGGGGTCTACACAGATACGCAGTATTTT. It codes for CSARRGGGVYTDTQYF.

This rearrangement joins TRBV20-1 to TRBJ2-7; 7 nucleotides line up with TRBD1. Germline V lookup: CDR1 DFQATT, CDR2 SNEGSKA (reference sequence). The CDR3 sequence is 14 residues long. V trimming: 3 bases; J trimming: 3 bases; junction bases outside the gene matches: 8. In DNA form, the CDR3 reads TGCAGTGCTAGGGAGACAGGGAGATACTACGAGCAGTACTTC. This encodes CSARETGRYYEQYF.

Concerning this clonotype itself: A much larger clone lies one base from this, so it may be a read error. The chain employs TRBV6-6 and TRBJ1-2; D possibly corresponds to TRBD1 (6 bases). The CDR3 is 16 residues long. CDR1 MNHNY and CDR2 SVGAGI come from the germline V gene (reference sequence). V lost 0 bases, J lost 8 bases, and 19 bases lay in between. The CDR3 loop is CASSYSMGAGNEGYTF. DNA of the CDR3: TGTGCCAGCAGTTACTCGATGGGGGCTGGGAATGAAGGCTACACCTTC.

This clonotype has more than one count but fewer than ten. The J gene is TRBJ2-3, the V gene TRBV20-1; D possibly matches TRBD1 or TRBD2 (5 bases each). This CDR3 comprises 13 residues. Germline V CDR1 and CDR2: DFQATT, SNEGSKA (reference sequence). The V and J ends lost 5 bases and 4 bases respectively, with 13 bases between them. The CDR3 coding sequence is TGCAGTGCTCATAAGAGGGGCCCAGATACGCAGTATTTT. Its protein product is CSAHKRGPDTQYF.

This chain connects TRBV20-1 to TRBJ1-5; no definite D call. This CDR3 comprises 13 residues. Germline V gene lookup returns CDR1 DFQATT and CDR2 SNEGSKA (reference sequence). V was cut by 0 bases and J by 3 bases, with 6 bases left in between. The CDR3 loop is CSAREPVNQPQHF. Written as DNA, the CDR3 is TGCAGTGCTAGAGAACCTGTCAATCAGCCCCAGCATTTT.

The chain carries TRBV7-2 and TRBJ2-5; D is undetermined. Looked up from germline, CDR1 is SGHTA and CDR2 is FQGNSA. CDR3 length: 11 amino acids. Trimming cost V 4 bases and J 6 bases, with 6 bases left between them. The CDR3 here is CASSYKKTQYF. As DNA, the CDR3 is TGTGCCAGCAGCTATAAGAAGACCCAGTACTTC.

The rearrangement joins TRBV6-1 to TRBJ1-1; D uncertain. The germline CDR1 and CDR2 sequences are MNHNS and SASEGT. The CDR3 contains 13 residues. The V and J ends lost 5 bases and 1 base respectively, with 8 bases between them. The CDR3 sequence is CASSSVWNTEAFF. As DNA, the CDR3 is TGTGCCAGCAGTTCGGTGTGGAACACTGAAGCTTTCTTT.

This clonotype was detected only a few times. The V gene is TRBV27, the J gene TRBJ2-5, with D perhaps TRBD1 (5 bases). CDR1 and CDR2 from the germline V gene are MNHEY and SMNVEV (reference sequence). CDR3 length: 16 amino acids. Trimming left V 4 bases short and J 4 bases short, with 19 bases between. The CDR3 DNA is TGTGCCAGCAGTTCCGCTCGCCAAGGGGAAGGAGAGACCCAGTACTTC. Translating gives CASSSARQGEGETQYF.

This clonotype was seen a handful of times. The chain employs TRBV2 and TRBJ2-1, with a tentative D call TRBD2 (7 bases). Per the germline V gene, CDR1 is SNHLY and CDR2 is FYNNEI. This CDR3 contains 16 residues. The germline V and J ends were trimmed by 0 bases and 4 bases, with 13 bases remaining between them. The CDR3 region is CASSEAGRGLYNEQFF. The CDR3 bases are TGTGCCAGCAGTGAAGCCGGGCGGGGGCTGTACAATGAGCAGTTCTTC.

V gene TRBV5-1 combines with J gene TRBJ2-6; D is unclear. Trimming removed 0 bases from V and 0 bases from J, with 13 bases in between. The CDR3 contains 18 residues. Germline assignment: CDR1 SGHRS and CDR2 YFSETQ. The DNA for the CDR3 is TGCGCCAGCAGCTTGGATCCGGTTGTCAGCTCTGGGGCCAACGTCCTGACTTTC. Its protein product is CASSLDPVVSSGANVLTF.

The chain couples TRBV20-1 to TRBJ2-7; a weak D match, TRBD1 (6 bases). Germline CDR1 and CDR2: DFQATT and SNEGSKA (reference sequence). Trimming pared 5 bases from V and 7 bases from J, leaving 15 bases between. This CDR3 is 12 amino acids long. Here the CDR3 reads CSAHRELGEQYF. CDR3 coding DNA: TGCAGTGCTCACAGGGAGCTGGGGGAGCAGTACTTC.

This clonotype was counted between two and nine times. The rearrangement links TRBV27 to TRBJ1-6, with D unresolved. Looked up from germline, CDR1 is MNHEY and CDR2 is SMNVEV (reference sequence). The CDR3 runs to 14 residues. Trimming removed 6 bases at V and 1 base at J, with 7 bases between. This CDR3 reads CASRFTSYNSPLHF. The CDR3 nucleotides are TGTGCCAGCAGGTTCACGTCCTATAATTCACCCCTCCACTTT.

Only a few counts were recorded for this clonotype. The chain recombines TRBV27 with TRBJ2-4, with D unclear. The CDR3 spans 14 residues. V was shortened by 3 bases and J by 13 bases, with 19 bases between the two germline ends. CDR1 is MNHEY and CDR2 is SMNVEV in the germline V gene (reference sequence). The CDR3 spells CASSLGGQPLEQYF. The CDR3, as DNA: TGTGCCAGCAGTTTGGGCGGCCAACCCCTGGAGCAGTACTTC.

There are a few counts of this clonotype. This could be a read error, since a much larger clone is one nucleotide away. The V gene is TRBV3-1, the J gene TRBJ1-6; 10 bases line up with TRBD1. The CDR3 has 14 residues. Germline assignment: CDR1 LGHDT and CDR2 YNNKEL (reference sequence). Trimming removed 6 bases from V and 9 bases from J; junction bases left unmatched: 5. Here the CDR3 reads CASRAGTGVSPLHF. CDR3 coding DNA: TGTGCCAGCAGGGCGGGGACAGGGGTTTCACCCCTCCACTTT.

This clonotype occurred a few times. CDR3 nucleotide sequence: TGTGCCACTACACGACAACTCGAACTCTCCTACAATGAGCAGTTCTTC. Protein: CATTRQLELSYNEQFF. The chain couples TRBV10-3 to TRBJ2-1; no clear D. This CDR3 comprises 16 residues. The V end was cut by 10 bases, the J end by 0 bases, with 19 bases between. The germline CDR1 and CDR2 sequences are ENHRY and SYGVKD.

The V and J genes are TRBV6-2 or TRBV6-3 and TRBJ2-7; D remains ambiguous. V lost 8 bases to trimming and J lost 0 bases, with 11 bases between them. The CDR3 has 13 amino acids. Germline CDR1 reads MNHEY; CDR2 reads SVGEGT. CDR3 nucleotide sequence: TGTGCCAGCCGAAGGTTTTCCTCCTACGAGCAGTACTTC. Its protein product is CASRRFSSYEQYF.

This chain uses TRBV13 with TRBJ1-2, with D possibly being TRBD1 (6 bases). V was pared by 3 bases and J by 3 bases, with 20 bases between. Germline CDR1 reads PRHDT; CDR2 reads FYEKMQ (reference sequence). There are 17 residues in the CDR3. This chain's CDR3 is CASSLRRVHRDYYGYTF. The CDR3 nucleotides read TGTGCCAGCAGCTTGCGCCGGGTACACAGGGACTACTATGGCTACACCTTC.

Only a few counts were recorded for this clonotype. This chain joins TRBV7-2 and TRBJ2-7; D is unclear. In germline, CDR1 is SGHTA, CDR2 FQGNSA. The CDR3 sequence is 13 residues long. Between the trimmed V and J ends, which lost 3 bases and 6 bases, there was a span of 12 bases. The CDR3 reads CASSFDPQAEQYF. Written as DNA, the CDR3 is TGTGCCAGCAGCTTTGATCCTCAGGCCGAGCAGTACTTC.

The rearrangement links TRBV20-1 to TRBJ2-3, with TRBD2 matching over 11 bases. After removal of 1 base from V and 6 bases from J, the junction contained 9 bases not matched to a gene. CDR1 and CDR2 from the germline V gene are DFQATT and SNEGSKA (reference sequence). The CDR3 is 16 amino acids. The CDR3 DNA reads as TGCAGTGCTAGAGTAGTGGGACTAGCGGCGCGGGATACGCAGTATTTT. Translating it yields CSARVVGLAARDTQYF.

This clonotype has ten or more counts. This sequence joins TRBV20-1 and TRBJ1-2; D not certain. Germline values: CDR1 DFQATT, CDR2 SNEGSKA (reference sequence). This CDR3 has 12 amino acids. This chain's CDR3 is CSALGGNYGYTF. DNA for the CDR3: TGCAGCGCCCTCGGCGGAAACTATGGCTACACCTTC.

Points on this clonotype: This probably arose from a read error, given a far larger clone one base away. The chain couples TRBV29-1 to TRBJ1-2; 8 bases map to TRBD1. Germline V lookup: CDR1 SQVTM, CDR2 ANQGSEA. Unmatched junction bases numbered 3, after V lost 2 bases and J lost 4 bases. The CDR3 spans 13 residues. The CDR3 coding sequence is TGCAGCGTTGAATCAGGGGGCTCCTATGGCTACACCTTC. Amino acids: CSVESGGSYGYTF.

This chain joins TRBV12-3 or TRBV12-4 and TRBJ2-1, with TRBD2 as a possible D gene (7 bases). The CDR3 covers 17 residues. V lost 5 bases and J lost 8, with 25 bases in between. CDR3 DNA sequence: TGTGCCAGCAGTCTCCCGGGCGGGGGCCCAGGAGGCGATGAGCAGTTCTTC. Encoded protein: CASSLPGGGPGGDEQFF.

About this clonotype itself: At one boundary the junction diverges from the germline segment, which might be a read error. The V call is TRBV28, the J call TRBJ2-1; TRBD1 might be the D (5 bases). Looked up from germline, CDR1 is MDHEN and CDR2 is SYDVKM. CDR3 length: 13 residues. CDR3 bases: TGTGCCAGCACTTTATTTGGGGCGAATGAGCAGTTCTTC. Protein: CASTLFGANEQFF.

For this clonotype: One end of the junction fails to match germline, which may point to a read error. The V and J genes are TRBV6-6 and TRBJ2-3; D may correspond to TRBD1 or TRBD2 (5 bases each). Germline V CDR1 and CDR2: MNHNY, SVGAGI (reference sequence). This CDR3 is 17 amino acids long. The CDR3 protein is CANSSSPGTDRMNTQYF. CDR3 nucleotides: TGTGCCAACAGTTCTTCACCTGGGACGGACCGCATGAATACGCAGTATTTT.

The chain joins TRBV20-1 to TRBJ2-2, with D perhaps matching TRBD2 (7 bases). The CDR3 runs 15 residues. CDR1 and CDR2 from the germline V gene are DFQATT and SNEGSKA (reference sequence). V was trimmed by 5 bases and J by 1 base, leaving 14 bases between them. The CDR3 protein is CSAGGGSLNTGELFF. As DNA, the CDR3 is TGCAGTGCTGGCGGGGGCTCCTTGAACACCGGGGAGCTGTTTTTT.

This rearrangement joins TRBV24-1 to TRBJ2-3, with 8 bases that match TRBD2. Germline V gene lookup returns CDR1 KGHDR and CDR2 SFDVKD. Losses at the gene ends were 5 bases for V and 1 base for J; bases not matched to a gene: 4. The CDR3 is 15 amino acids. CDR3 sequence reads: CATSVAGPGTDTQYF. For the CDR3, the DNA is TGTGCCACCAGTGTAGCGGGACCTGGCACAGATACGCAGTATTTT.

The chain has TRBV4-1 and TRBJ1-2, with TRBD1 as a possible D gene (6 bases). The CDR3 consists of 16 residues. Germline values: CDR1 MGHRA, CDR2 YSYEKL. Trimming removed 3 bases at V and 4 bases at J, with 18 bases between. The CDR3 reads CASSHSSEQGSYGYTF. The DNA for the CDR3 is TGCGCCAGCAGCCATTCTAGTGAACAGGGTTCCTATGGCTACACCTTC.

The chain carries TRBV7-2 and TRBJ1-2; D gene ambiguous. The length of the CDR3 is 13 residues. Germline V gene data show CDR1 as SGHTA and CDR2 as FQGNSA. V lost 7 bases and J lost 8, with 17 bases in between. This CDR3 is CASNPGPSHGYTF. The CDR3 DNA is TGTGCCAGCAACCCCGGGCCCTCCCACGGCTACACCTTC.

CDR3 DNA: TGTGCCATCAGAAAAAACAATGAGCAGTACTTC. This gives the protein CAIRKNNEQYF. This rearrangement joins TRBV10-3 to TRBJ2-4, with D unclear. This CDR3 spans 11 amino acids. V shed 6 bases and J shed 13 bases, with 13 bases lying between them. Germline V gene lookup returns CDR1 ENHRY and CDR2 SYGVKD.

The rearrangement joins TRBV7-9 to TRBJ1-4; 8 bases align to TRBD1. J was trimmed by 8 bases and V by 6 bases; bases with no gene match: 11. The CDR3 covers 15 residues. CDR1 and CDR2 (germline): SEHNR, FQNEAQ (reference sequence). CDR3 protein: CASRPSGGGGEKLFF. CDR3 nucleotides: TGTGCCAGCAGACCCTCAGGGGGCGGAGGCGAAAAACTGTTTTTT. Variable domain in full (rest from reference TRBV7-9 and TRBJ1-4): DTGVSQNPRHKITKRGQNVTFRCDPISEHNRLYWYRQTLGQGPEFLTYFQNEAQLEKSRLLSDRFSAERPKGSFSTLEIQRTEQGDSAMYLCASRPSGGGGEKLFFGSGTQLSVL.

J is TRBJ2-7 and V is TRBV5-1; 10 nucleotides match TRBD1. V lost 4 bases to trimming and J lost 4 bases; unmatched junction nucleotides: 14. Per germline, CDR1 SGHRS and CDR2 YFSETQ. This CDR3 is built from 17 residues. The CDR3 here is CASSLEPPGQGLYEQYF. Here the CDR3 DNA reads TGCGCCAGCAGCCTAGAACCACCGGGACAGGGGCTGTACGAGCAGTACTTC.

V gene TRBV15 combines with J gene TRBJ1-2; 8 positions match TRBD1. CDR1 and CDR2 from the germline V gene are LNHNV and YYDKDF (reference sequence). CDR3 length: 14 residues. With V trimmed by 3 bases and J by 8 bases, 8 bases remained unmatched. The CDR3 protein is CATSRDTGGEGYTF. In nucleotides, the CDR3 is TGTGCCACCAGCAGGGATACAGGGGGAGAGGGCTACACCTTC.